This T cell receptor (beta chain) was profiled in a study of cytomegalovirus exposure and HLA in healthy donors (dated by TCRdb to about 2017). About the study as a whole: According to an earlier analysis of 587 of the donors, some 180 million T cells yielded approximately 120 million unique TCR beta sequences and about 300 Gb of sequence data. About 310 gigabases of sequencing data and tens of millions of unique TCR sequences were included in an early release covering about 620 HLA-typed donors. Of the approximately 400 genotyped donors, 75% to 85% were placed in the genetic ancestry cluster associated with self-reported Caucasian donors. The study aimed to test whether signatures of past pathogen exposure could be identified by cataloging public T cell receptors. The T cell repertoires of several hundred subjects were profiled by immunosequencing and related to cytomegalovirus serostatus. In addition to the first cohort of 666 subjects, a separate validation cohort of 120 different subjects was used. To predict cytomegalovirus infection status, the study brought together high-throughput TCR immunosequencing, statistical association of individual TCRs with disease status, and machine learning. A later analysis re-analyzed previously published TCR beta repertoires from roughly 630 donors and added high-resolution HLA genotyping to study TCR occurrence patterns. Rather than drawing on any new phenotypic data, the later analysis identified candidate immune exposures from TCR beta sequences and the way those sequences occurred across donors. To decide whether each TCR beta V gene segment behaved as functional or pseudogenic, an earlier analysis of some 570 of the donors relied on high-throughput TCR beta sequencing. Donor age, sex, ethnicity and CMV serostatus were compiled alongside the repertoire data. A later genetic analysis used genome-wide SNP genotypes for about three fifths of the 666 donors, treating that subset as a discovery cohort. Every discovery cohort repertoire had been produced on one sequencing platform. Both class I and class II loci were covered by HLA typing, at four-digit resolution. Typing coverage varied by locus: 629-630 donors for A, B, C, DRB1 and DQB1; roughly 500 for DQA1; approximately 570 for DPA1; around 490 for DPB1. Four to six DR-DQ haplotypes were handled as single units for association and clustering, since linkage in the cohort was strong. On average, over 200,000 unique TCR beta nucleotide sequences were sequenced per donor among roughly 430 genotyped donors of the cohort, with around 19% of those sequences being non-productive. General findings and caveats noted by the study authors: Correlated functional status among segregating V segments might be attributable to linkage disequilibrium, but an unknown experimental factor could not be ruled out. Most TCR sequences were observed very rarely across donors, whereas some public TCRs were present in many individuals. A cluster of highly shared sequence variants was judged likely to be a technical artifact of the sequencing pipeline. Assigning TCR associations to individual alleles was difficult when HLA alleles, especially DR and DQ, strongly co-occurred. Compared with equally common non-associated chains, HLA-associated TCR beta chains in a later analysis were more clonally expanded and had lower generation probabilities. In both the original and validation cohorts, the classifier was reported to diagnose cytomegalovirus status with high specificity and sensitivity. This cohort had only TCR beta chains sequenced, and the lack of alpha or paired-chain data limited which features could be detected. Because counts were too low, seventeen rarely observed V segments, including chromosome 9 orphons, were excluded from the earlier analysis of 587 of the donors. A few of the identified cytomegalovirus-associated TCR beta chains were confirmed in vitro to be specific for cytomegalovirus antigens. In an earlier analysis of 500 to 650 of the donors, most TCR beta V segments appeared in productive rearrangements about 87% or about 30% of the time, broadly matching IMGT annotations. According to a later analysis, parvovirus B19, influenza, CMV and Epstein-Barr virus appeared linked to several top co-occurrence clusters. A total of about 150 TCR beta chains were listed by the study as associated with cytomegalovirus. Roughly uniform sequencing depth across donors was assumed in presence/absence analyses, although this assumption may not hold. According to the authors, the approach could potentially be generalized to other disease states and immunological phenotypes. Specific HLA alleles were associated with more than 15,000 TCR beta sequences at a false discovery rate of 0.05 in a later analysis. A later genetic analysis reported fewer N-insertions in productive TCRs among donors in an Asian-associated ancestry cluster than the roughly 700-donor mean. Immune exposure information for the cohort was limited to CMV serostatus. In a later analysis, the rate of TCR association differed among HLA loci, with DRB1 alleles having the most associated TCRs and HLA-C alleles having the fewest. In a later genetic analysis, a missense DCLRE1C variant was associated with V-gene and J-gene trimming of TCR beta chains, and the association was replicated in an independent cohort. Most CMV-associated TCR beta chains appeared to be HLA-restricted in a later analysis, and the HLA associations seemed to be driven largely by CMV exposure. A further reported finding was that TCR beta sequences accurately predicted the HLA-A and HLA-B alleles for most subjects in the first cohort. Because HLA typing was unavailable for some donors at each locus, only the typed subset was used in association tests.

The cohort consisted of 600 or so healthy bone marrow donors. All cohort members were sampled while nominally healthy, although unrecorded immune exposures were likely present. The donor was CMV seronegative and belonged to the group of approximately 320 seronegative cohort members. A peripheral blood sample was provided by each donor, and peripheral blood mononuclear cells were used for TCR beta sequencing. The Qiagen DNeasy Blood Extraction Kit was used to extract genomic DNA from the blood cell samples. A remark on this clone: Its antigen remains undetermined. Base qualities were left out, and no much larger clone turns up one base away.

Libraries were prepared through the immunoSEQ multiplex PCR assay. A mixture of 60 forward primers for TCR Vbeta segments and 13 reverse primers for TCR Jbeta segments was used in the multiplex PCR. The CDR3 region of rearranged TCR beta genes was amplified from genomic DNA by a multiplex PCR assay. On the Illumina HiSeq System, the amplified TCR beta libraries were sequenced as 87-base-pair reads. Per the original workflow: A later analysis tallied tens of millions of unique TCR beta chains across the 550 to 850 repertoires, and about 10 million of those chains were shared by two or more donors. Raw reads were error-corrected and collapsed into unique sequences with a nearest-neighbor algorithm that merged closely related sequences to remove PCR and sequencing errors. V, D and J gene segments were assigned by aligning CDR3 sequences to IMGT reference sequences. Each retained sequence needed at least a six-nucleotide match to both a V gene segment and a J gene segment. A rearrangement was called productive if the CDR3 had no stop codons and remained in frame with V and J, and every other rearrangement was called non-productive. CDR3 was defined according to IMGT convention as the region running from the second conserved V-encoded cysteine to the conserved J-encoded phenylalanine. The earlier analysis of roughly 590 of the donors excluded sequences that lacked an unambiguous match to a single V gene segment. In an earlier analysis of roughly 500 of the donors, V segments were called functional above 56.7% productive rearrangements and were called segregating when the between-donor standard deviation exceeded 5%. A statistical classification framework was developed to diagnose cytomegalovirus status using the catalog of TCR beta chain sequences. In a later analysis, TCR nucleotide sequences were compared against IMGT/GENE-DB human TR gene sequences so that V and J genes could be assigned. A later analysis assigned CDR3 sequences and most-parsimonious VDJ recombination scenarios with the TCRdist pipeline. A later analysis defined each TCR beta chain by its CDR3 amino acid sequence plus V-gene family, and excluded reads lacking a unique V-gene family. To address suspected cross-contamination and a sequencing artifact, a later analysis removed a few hundred highly shared, low-generation-probability nucleotide sequences. A later analysis calculated a clonal expansion index for each public chain from normalized within-repertoire ranks of inferred template counts. In a later analysis, generation probabilities were computed with a VDJ recombination model fitted to out-of-frame rearrangements, and the resulting probabilities were checked against IGoR. Hypergeometric tests were used in a later analysis to score TCR-TCR, TCR-HLA and TCR-CMV co-occurrence, with a repertoire-size bias correction applied to the TCR pairs. False discovery rates were estimated in a later analysis by permuting HLA or CMV assignments 20 times. In a later analysis, co-occurring TCRs were grouped using DBSCAN, and TCRdist sequence similarity was added for clustering within HLA-allele-positive subsets. Co-occurrence clustering excluded repertoires with fewer than 30,000 or more than 120,000 public chains, plus five with anomalous nucleotide sharing. Here the immuneACCESS table is served through TCRdb, limited to in-frame sequences with V and J called. Missing clones are a known gap in these copies; in checked studies unresolved V genes cover under half, and the rest lacks a known reason. The D gene and trimming were derived from the DNA, and the V and J assignments and clone size from that table. In this sample the table shows about 180,000 clones, less than 90% of which occur a single time. About 1% of the sample is held by the ten biggest clonotypes.

This TCR was sampled from a man younger than 45 in good health and CMV-seronegative. The specimen was PBMCs.

The base sequence is TGTGCCAGCAGCTTGGGTGGGAGTTTTACCGGGGAGCTGTTTTTT. Its protein is CASSLGGSFTGELFF. The chain is encoded by TRBV5-6 joined to TRBJ2-2; TRBD2 is a possible D gene, resting on 5 matching bases. V was cut back by 0 bases and J by 5 bases, leaving a gap of 11 bases between them. The CDR3 spans 15 residues, from the cysteine through the phenylalanine. Of all the DNA, just the CDR3 is kept, 45 bases in frame from base 1. The germline V gene gives CDR1 as SGHDT and CDR2 as YYEEEE.